What follows describes a single T cell receptor (beta chain). It has no known antigen specificity. Base-call qualities are not available, and no considerably larger clone is one nucleotide away. The time point label on this specimen signifies: patch test 1, 2 weeks after DPC sensitization. The meaning of the sample's treatment or condition label: therapeutic diphenylcyclopropenone sensitization with weekly scalp DPC. At every patch-test visit, the blood draw took place before the patch test was put on. Eligible patients were aged 18 to 70, diagnosed with alopecia, deemed suitable for DPC therapy, and excluded if pregnant. Total RNA was isolated from unfractionated whole blood collected in Tempus Blood RNA tubes. Measured from the cysteine to the phenylalanine, the CDR3 is 14 residues long. Only the CDR3 DNA is retained, 42 bases long and in frame from the first base. Trimming takes 2 bases from V and 0 bases from J, and the germline ends sit 6 bases apart. CDR1 and CDR2, per the germline V gene (reference sequence), are LGHDT and YNNKEL.

The library was produced with RACE. TCRdb lists the instrument as NextSeq 500. Library preparation attached unique molecular identifiers to individual cDNA molecules for quantitative, reproducible TCR counting. Both TCR alpha and TCR beta chains were sequenced from each blood RNA sample. Regarding the original processing steps: Samples had a median of around 92,000 TCRs, with a range from roughly 20,000 to 700,000. The Decombinator software suite was used to annotate the V, J and CDR3 of the TCR reads. For PS versus PT1 abundance plots, all samples were subsampled to the same number of TCRs (28,000). TCRs were defined as expanded if absent before sensitization and observed at least eight times at the 2-week time point. TCRdb reworked the public reads: Q25 trimming with fastp, MiXCR clone assembly, productive beta chains retained. All rows with the same CDR3 protein become a single entry with the most common DNA and genes. What appears here as the V and J calls and clone size reflects TCRdb's work, not the paper's. In all, the sample holds 100,000 to 150,000 distinct CDR3 sequences, and around 15% of those were seen once. The ten biggest clones cover 0.8% to 1% of the sample.

This sample was included in a study of human T cells and chemical hapten exposure (dated by TCRdb to the early 2020s). In terms of the full investigation: For sensitization, 2% DPC in acetone was applied to a roughly 2 cm by roughly 2 cm area of upper inner arm skin. Weekly therapeutic DPC doses were additionally applied to the scalp of patients throughout the approximately 25-week study period. Patch testing on the upper back used Finn chambers containing 0.01% DPC, with scoring done after 6 days according to International Contact Dermatitis Research Group standards. Most of the patients in the cohort were female, and the cohort covered alopecia areata with under or over 50% scalp involvement, alopecia totalis and alopecia universalis. Libraries were pooled for sequencing, and variation in per-sample TCR yields was attributed mainly to small differences in library volumes within the pool. The study tracked peripheral blood TCR repertoire changes in vivo during primary and secondary sensitization to the hapten diphenylcyclopropenone (DPC) in alopecia patients. Blood samples were taken from patients before sensitization (week 0) and then at 2, 6 and about 24 weeks after DPC sensitization. For TCR sequencing, blood came from about 28 alopecia patients at anywhere from one to four time points (pre-sensitization, 2, 6 and 24 weeks). Summary of the overall study and its limitations: Patch test score correlated positively with the number of PT1 expanded TCRs, reaching significance at thresholds 8, 16 and 32 but not at 4. After repeated subsampling, the strength of the expansion versus patch-test correlation and the threshold at which it became significant changed. Expanded TCRs formed significantly more large CDR3 similarity clusters than pre-sensitization or healthy control sets, consistent with antigen-driven responses. DPC sensitization did not change the number of TCRs with a frequency above 1 in 1000, and there was no evidence of changes in global repertoire structure. Because all patients had alopecia, a presumed autoimmune disease, the immune response of the patients might differ from that of healthy individuals.

This TCR derives from a young man with alopecia areata. Some clones in this sample may be carry-over from other donors' samples. The sequence is built from TRBV3-1 and TRBJ2-3, with the identity of the D gene unclear. The specimen comprised whole blood, sampled in connection with sensitization to the hapten diphenylcyclopropenone (DPC). The nucleotide sequence is given as TGTGCCAGCAGCCAAAGCACTAGCACAGATACGCAGTATTTT. This is translated as CASSQSTSTDTQYF.